These 16 T cell receptor beta chains share one sample of origin, sequenced in a study of T cell responses to AZD1222 COVID-19 vaccine. Libraries were prepared by immunoSEQ multiplex PCR; TCRdb keeps only in-frame clonotypes and omits some of them. The data contain roughly 150,000 clones, approximately 90% of them seen just once; the ten biggest clones take up less than 1.3%. The sample here was peripheral blood, taken 28 days after the second AZD1222 dose. These receptors originate from an adult who received the AZD1222 COVID-19 vaccine.

This clone was observed a single time. This chain uses TRBV18 with TRBJ2-2; D is ambiguous. Germline loops: CDR1 KGHSH, CDR2 LQKENI. The V end lost 6 bases, the J end lost 0 bases, and 5 bases lay between the germline ends. The CDR3 is 13 amino acids. CDR3 amino acids: CASSQTNTGELFF. CDR3 coding DNA: TGTGCCAGCTCGCAGACGAACACCGGGGAGCTGTTTTTT.

The chain recombines TRBV19 with TRBJ1-2; D is unclear. The CDR3 contains 13 residues. V lost 5 bases and J 4 bases, leaving 11 bases between the germline ends. CDR1 and CDR2 (germline): LNHDA, SQIVND (reference sequence). The CDR3 loop reads CASSHRAPYGYTF. The DNA for the CDR3 is TGTGCCAGTAGTCACCGGGCCCCCTATGGCTACACCTTC.

CDR3 bases: TGTGCCAGCAGCCAAGGGGGGTTCCCCTTCAATGAGCAGTTCTTC. Translating gives CASSQGGFPFNEQFF. The chain joins TRBV3-1 (or the pseudogene TRBV3-2) to TRBJ2-1, with D possibly called TRBD1 or TRBD2 (5 bases each). From germline, CDR1 is LGHDT and CDR2 YNNKEL (reference sequence). Between the trimmed V and J ends, which lost 1 base and 6 bases, there was a span of 13 bases. This CDR3 has 15 residues.

The rearrangement links TRBV6-5 to TRBJ1-2; D remains unclear. Trimming cost V 5 bases and J 8 bases, with 9 bases left between them. The CDR3 has 11 amino acids. CDR1 is MNHEY and CDR2 is SVGAGI in the germline V gene. CDR3 sequence (DNA): TGTGCCAGCAGTAACCGGGAAGGCTACACCTTC. Residues: CASSNREGYTF.

CDR3 sequence: CASSYSTLAGAPYF. CDR3 nucleotides: TGTGCCAGCAGTTACTCGACACTAGCGGGGGCTCCGTACTTC. The gene calls are TRBV6-6 and TRBJ2-5; 11 positions match TRBD2. Trimming cost V 0 bases and J 13 bases; bases outside gene matches: 7. The CDR3 sequence is 14 residues long. From germline, CDR1 is MNHNY and CDR2 SVGAGI (reference sequence).

This clone was detected a few times. The gene calls are TRBV2 and TRBJ1-6, with D unresolved. The CDR3 contains 14 residues. Germline V gene data show CDR1 as SNHLY and CDR2 as FYNNEI. The germline V and J ends were trimmed by 6 bases and 10 bases, with 16 bases remaining between them. Here the CDR3 DNA reads TGTGCCAGCAGCCCCGGTATGGACCAGTCACCCCTCCACTTT. Translation gives CASSPGMDQSPLHF.

V and J are TRBV6-5 and TRBJ2-7; D possibly uses TRBD1 or TRBD2 (5 bases each). V lost 8 bases to trimming and J lost 7 bases, with 18 bases between them. The CDR3 is 13 amino acids. Germline V gene sequence: CDR1 MNHEY, CDR2 SVGAGI. In nucleotides, the CDR3 is TGTGCCAGCCTCCGGGACGGAGGCCAGGAGCAGTACTTC. As protein: CASLRDGGQEQYF.

The chain joins TRBV12-5 to TRBJ2-5, with a tentative D call TRBD2 (7 bases). The CDR3 sequence is 17 residues long. Germline CDR1 LGHNT, CDR2 FRNRAP. V was cut by 0 bases and J by 4 bases, with 18 bases left in between. CDR3: CASGLVYWNGGRETQYF. Written as DNA, the CDR3 is TGTGCTAGTGGTTTGGTATATTGGAACGGGGGGCGAGAGACCCAGTACTTC.

This chain connects TRBV3-1 (or the pseudogene TRBV3-2) to TRBJ1-1; 7 bases align to TRBD1. V lost 5 bases to trimming and J lost 4 bases; unmatched junction nucleotides: 7. This CDR3 comprises 14 residues. Per the germline V gene, CDR1 is LGHDT and CDR2 is YNNKEL (reference sequence). The CDR3 region is CASSSTGASTEAFF. The CDR3 coding sequence is TGTGCCAGCAGCAGTACAGGGGCGAGCACTGAAGCTTTCTTT.

V usage is TRBV2 and J usage is TRBJ2-3; D is unclear. Germline CDR1 is SNHLY and CDR2 is FYNNEI. V lost 6 bases and J lost 3, with 10 bases in between. The CDR3 extends over 13 amino acids. The CDR3: CASSFLGTDTQYF. The CDR3 nucleotides read TGTGCCAGCAGCTTCCTAGGAACAGATACGCAGTATTTT.

This CDR3 reads CASSLSGDSTGYTF. The CDR3 DNA reads as TGTGCCAGCAGTTTATCGGGGGACAGTACCGGCTACACCTTC. The chain combines TRBV27 with TRBJ1-2; TRBD1 matches 7 bases. The CDR3 runs 14 residues. CDR1 is MNHEY, CDR2 SMNVEV, per germline (reference sequence). Germline trimming cut 0 bases from V and 8 bases from J; bases unmatched to any gene: 6.

V and J are TRBV5-5 and TRBJ2-3; TRBD2 might be the D (6 bases). V lost 1 base and J 5 bases, leaving 8 bases between the germline ends. The CDR3 covers 13 residues. Per the germline V gene, CDR1 is SGHKS and CDR2 is YYEKEE (reference sequence). The DNA of the CDR3 is TGTGCCAGCAGCTTGCCCGGGAGAGATACGCAGTATTTT. It is translated as CASSLPGRDTQYF.

The chain employs TRBV5-4 and TRBJ2-7; D perhaps matches TRBD1 (6 bases). This CDR3 has 16 amino acids. CDR1 is SGHNT, CDR2 YYREEE, per germline (reference sequence). The V and J ends lost 3 bases and 0 bases respectively, with 16 bases between them. CDR3: CASSSAGQRSSYEQYF. CDR3 sequence (DNA): TGTGCCAGCAGCTCTGCCGGACAGAGAAGCTCCTACGAGCAGTACTTC.

This sequence joins TRBV25-1 and TRBJ1-3; D unclear. Trimming cost V 2 bases and J 1 base, with 18 bases left between them. Germline CDR1 is MGHDK and CDR2 is SYGVNS. CDR3 length: 18 residues. The CDR3 protein is CASSERVTAIHSGNTIYF. The DNA of the CDR3 is TGTGCCAGCAGTGAACGAGTAACGGCTATCCATTCTGGAAACACCATATATTTT. Full variable domain (outside the CDR3, taken from reference TRBV25-1 and TRBJ1-3): EADIYQTPRYLVIGTGKKITLECSQTMGHDKMYWYQQDPGMELHLIHYSYGVNSTEKGDLSSESTVSRIRTEHFPLTLESARPSHTSQYLCASSERVTAIHSGNTIYFGEGSWLTVV.

V usage is TRBV3-1 (or the pseudogene TRBV3-2) and J usage is TRBJ1-3; D uncertain. The germline V gene has CDR1 LGHDT and CDR2 YNNKEL (reference sequence). V lost 1 base, J lost 0 bases, and 7 bases lay in between. The CDR3 sequence is 15 residues long. The DNA of the CDR3 is TGTGCCAGCAGCCAAGCCGGCTTCTCTGGAAACACCATATATTTT. It specifies CASSQAGFSGNTIYF.

The chain employs TRBV6-2 or TRBV6-3 and TRBJ2-4, with D tentatively TRBD1 (5 bases). Trimming left V 0 bases short and J 4 bases short, with 13 bases between. Germline V gene lookup returns CDR1 MNHEY and CDR2 SVGEGT. The CDR3 contains 16 residues. For the CDR3, the DNA is TGTGCCAGCAGTTACTCGTCGGGCAGGGTAAAAAACATTCAGTACTTC. Amino acids: CASSYSSGRVKNIQYF.